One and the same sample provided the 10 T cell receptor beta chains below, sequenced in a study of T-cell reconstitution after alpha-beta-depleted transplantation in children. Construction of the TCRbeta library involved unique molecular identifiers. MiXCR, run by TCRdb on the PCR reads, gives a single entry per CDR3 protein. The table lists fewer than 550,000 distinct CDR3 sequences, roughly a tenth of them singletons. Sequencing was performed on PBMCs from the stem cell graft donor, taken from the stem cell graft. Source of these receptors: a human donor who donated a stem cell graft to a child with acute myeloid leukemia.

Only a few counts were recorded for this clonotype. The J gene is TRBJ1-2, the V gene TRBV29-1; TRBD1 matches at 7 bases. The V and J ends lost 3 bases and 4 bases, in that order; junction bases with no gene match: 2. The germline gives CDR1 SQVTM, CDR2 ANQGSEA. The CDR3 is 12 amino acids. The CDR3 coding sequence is TGCAGCGTTGACCGGACAGGCTATGGCTACACCTTC. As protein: CSVDRTGYGYTF.

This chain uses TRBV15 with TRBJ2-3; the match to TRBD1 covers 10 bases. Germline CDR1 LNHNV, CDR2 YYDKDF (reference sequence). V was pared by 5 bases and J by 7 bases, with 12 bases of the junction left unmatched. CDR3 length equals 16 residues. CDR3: CATSQARDRGRNTQYF. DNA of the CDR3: TGTGCCACCAGCCAGGCCCGGGACAGGGGTCGAAATACGCAGTATTTT. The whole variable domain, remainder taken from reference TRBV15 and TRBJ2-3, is DAMVIQNPRYQVTQFGKPVTLSCSQTLNHNVMYWYQQKSSQAPKLLFHYYDKDFNNEADTPDNFQSRRPNTSFCFLDIRSPGLGDTAMYLCATSQARDRGRNTQYFGPGTRLTVL.

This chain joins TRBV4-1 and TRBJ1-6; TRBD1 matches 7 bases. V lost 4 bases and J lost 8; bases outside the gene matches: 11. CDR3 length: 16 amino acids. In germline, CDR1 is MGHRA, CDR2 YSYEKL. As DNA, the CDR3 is TGCGCCAGCAGCCGAGAAGTTTCCAGGGGGGATTCACCCCTCCACTTT. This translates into CASSREVSRGDSPLHF.

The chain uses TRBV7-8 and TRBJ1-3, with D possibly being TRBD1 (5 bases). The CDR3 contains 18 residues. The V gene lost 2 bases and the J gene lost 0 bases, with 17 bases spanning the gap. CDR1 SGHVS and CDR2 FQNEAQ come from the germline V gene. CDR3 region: CASSLTDSSMVSGNTIYF. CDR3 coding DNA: TGTGCCAGCAGCTTAACAGACAGTTCAATGGTCTCTGGAAACACCATATATTTT.

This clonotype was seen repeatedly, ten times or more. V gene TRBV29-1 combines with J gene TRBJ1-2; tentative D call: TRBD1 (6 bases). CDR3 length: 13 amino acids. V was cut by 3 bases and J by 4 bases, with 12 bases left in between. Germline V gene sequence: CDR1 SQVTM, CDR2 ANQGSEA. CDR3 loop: CSVDQGNFYGYTF. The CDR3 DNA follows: TGCAGCGTTGATCAGGGGAATTTCTATGGCTACACCTTC.

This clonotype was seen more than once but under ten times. The CDR3 loop reads CASSTRWTGAYNEQFF. The CDR3 nucleotides are TGTGCCAGCAGCACCCGATGGACAGGGGCCTACAATGAGCAGTTCTTC. The V and J genes are TRBV7-9 and TRBJ2-1, with TRBD1 matching 9 bases. Per germline, CDR1 SEHNR and CDR2 FQNEAQ (reference sequence). This CDR3 contains 16 residues. Losses at the gene ends were 5 bases for V and 2 bases for J; bases not matched to a gene: 7.

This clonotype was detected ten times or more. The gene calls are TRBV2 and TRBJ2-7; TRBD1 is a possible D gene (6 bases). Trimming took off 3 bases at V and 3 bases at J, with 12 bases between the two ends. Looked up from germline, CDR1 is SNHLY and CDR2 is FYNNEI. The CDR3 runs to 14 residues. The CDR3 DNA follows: TGTGCCAGCAGTGACCCCGCGGACAGCTACGAGCAGTACGTC. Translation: CASSDPADSYEQYV.

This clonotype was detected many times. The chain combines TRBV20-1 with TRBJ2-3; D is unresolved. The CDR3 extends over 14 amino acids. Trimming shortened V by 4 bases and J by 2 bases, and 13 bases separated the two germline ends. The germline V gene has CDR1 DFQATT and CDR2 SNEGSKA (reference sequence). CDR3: CSATRRPVTDTQYF. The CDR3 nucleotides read TGCAGTGCTACGCGGAGACCCGTCACAGATACGCAGTATTTT.

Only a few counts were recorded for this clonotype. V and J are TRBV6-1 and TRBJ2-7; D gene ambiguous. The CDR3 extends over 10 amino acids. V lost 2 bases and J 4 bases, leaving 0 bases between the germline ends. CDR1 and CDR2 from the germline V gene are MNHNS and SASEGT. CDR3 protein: CASSEYEQYV. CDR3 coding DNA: TGTGCCAGCAGTGAATACGAGCAGTACGTC.

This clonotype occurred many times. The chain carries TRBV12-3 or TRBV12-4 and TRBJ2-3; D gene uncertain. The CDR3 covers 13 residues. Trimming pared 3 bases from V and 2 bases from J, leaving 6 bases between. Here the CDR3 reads CASSFPPTDTQYF. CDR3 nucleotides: TGTGCCAGCAGTTTCCCCCCCACAGATACGCAGTATTTT.